A selection of T cell receptor beta chains follows, all from one sample in a study of blood T cell repertoires in COVID-19. Produced via immunoSEQ multiplex PCR; TCRdb's table is partial and in-frame only. The sample contains under 150,000 clones, approximately 87% of which appear only once. Input material: PBMCs or T cells enriched from blood (not recorded which). The receptors shown here come from a woman in her thirties with acute COVID-19. Each CDR3 is given with its conserved first and last residue. The order of the fields is clone size, J gene, V gene, D gene, CDR3 DNA, CDR3 protein. A D gene is named only where the DNA matches it firmly. Clone sizes are given selectively: once, few, many, or a class where the clone is expanded.

.,TRBJ2-1,TRBV5-1,TRBD2,TGCGCCAGCAGCTTGGTACCAGGGACTAGCCTCGTTGAGCAGTTCTTC,CASSLVPGTSLVEQFF
.,TRBJ1-1,TRBV18,.,TGTGCCAGCTCACCCCTCGGGGGGCGCGCCACTGAAGCTTTCTTT,CASSPLGGRATEAFF
.,TRBJ1-2,TRBV19,TRBD1,TGTGCCAGTAGTATAAAACAGGGGTGGAATGGCTACACCTTC,CASSIKQGWNGYTF
.,TRBJ2-2,TRBV27,TRBD1,TGTGCCAGCAGCCACAGGGGAATCACCGGGGAGCTGTTTTTT,CASSHRGITGELFF
.,TRBJ1-5,TRBV2,TRBD1,TGTGCCAGCAGTGGGACAGGGGCCGTTCAGCCCCAGCATTTT,CASSGTGAVQPQHF
once,TRBJ2-7,TRBV27,.,TGTGCCAGCAGTTTACACCCCTACCTCTACGAGCAGTACTTC,CASSLHPYLYEQYF
.,TRBJ1-1,TRBV11-1,TRBD1,TGTGCCAGCAGCCACGGCAAAGGGACAGCAGACACTGAAGCTTTCTTT,CASSHGKGTADTEAFF
.,TRBJ2-7,TRBV7-6,.,TGTGCCAGCAGCGACAGAGAGGCAGCAAACTACGAGCAGTACTTC,CASSDREAANYEQYF
.,TRBJ1-1,TRBV4-3,.,TGCGCCAGCAGCCAAGAAAGCCACAGCAACACTGAAGCTTTCTTT,CASSQESHSNTEAFF
.,TRBJ2-1,TRBV5-1,.,TGCGCCAGCAGCTTGTCCGGGACTCGCTCCTACAATGAGCAGTTCTTC,CASSLSGTRSYNEQFF
.,TRBJ1-5,TRBV21-1,.,TGTGCCAGCAGCGCGGGGACAGGGGTCGAAAATCAGCCCCAGCATTTT,CASSAGTGVENQPQHF
once,TRBJ2-2,TRBV4-3,.,TGCGCCAGCAGCCAAGCTCTTATCACCGGGGAGCTGTTTTTT,CASSQALITGELFF
.,TRBJ1-5,TRBV6-1,.,TGTGCCAGCAGTGTGGGGCCCGTCGGCGCGGGGCAGCCCCAGCATTTT,CASSVGPVGAGQPQHF
.,TRBJ1-3,TRBV7-2,.,TGTGCCAGCAGCTTAGACGGGGGTAGTGGAAACACCATATATTTT,CASSLDGGSGNTIYF
.,TRBJ1-1,TRBV29-1,.,TGCAGCGTTGAGGAGGGTATAAACACTGAAGCTTTCTTT,CSVEEGINTEAFF
.,TRBJ1-2,TRBV5-1,TRBD1,TGCGCCAGCAGCCACGGACAGGCCCTGACTAACTATGGCTACACCTTC,CASSHGQALTNYGYTF
.,TRBJ2-2,TRBV28,.,TGTGCCAGCAGGCTGGGGGGAAGTTCCGGGGAGCTGTTTTTT,CASRLGGSSGELFF
.,TRBJ1-1,TRBV5-1,TRBD1,TGCGCCAGCAGCTTGGACAGGGGGAACACTGAAGCTTTCTTT,CASSLDRGNTEAFF
.,TRBJ2-3,TRBV7-2,TRBD2,TGTGCCAGCAGATCAACGGGACTAGCCGTCGAGTCGACAGATACGCAGTATTTT,CASRSTGLAVESTDTQYF
.,TRBJ2-7,TRBV28,.,TGTGCCAGCAGTTTGGAGGACCTTTCCTACGAGCAGTACTTC,CASSLEDLSYEQYF
.,TRBJ2-3,TRBV5-1,TRBD2,TGCGCCAGCAGCCTTGGAACTAGCGGGTTCACAGATACGCAGTATTTT,CASSLGTSGFTDTQYF
.,TRBJ2-2,TRBV19,.,TGTGCCAGTAGTCCGGGTCCCTTCACCGGGGAGCTGTTTTTT,CASSPGPFTGELFF
.,TRBJ2-7,TRBV7-2,TRBD1,TGTGCCAGCAGGCCCGCCGGGGACAGGTTAAACGAGCAGTACTTC,CASRPAGDRLNEQYF
.,TRBJ2-1,TRBV5-4,TRBD2,TGTGCCAGCAGCGACGGACTAGCCGATGAGCAGTTCTTC,CASSDGLADEQFF
.,TRBJ2-2,TRBV28,.,TGTGCCAGCAGTTTCTCTGACACCGGGGAGCTGTTTTTT,CASSFSDTGELFF
.,TRBJ1-1,TRBV5-1,.,TGCGCCAGCAGCTTGGTACCAGGGATGGACACTGAAGCTTTCTTT,CASSLVPGMDTEAFF
.,TRBJ2-5,TRBV7-2,TRBD1,TGTGCCAGCAGCTTCTCTCAGGGGGCCGGAGAGACCCAGTACTTC,CASSFSQGAGETQYF
.,TRBJ2-7,TRBV30,TRBD2,TGTGCCTGGGGTAGCGGGAGCCCCTACGAGCAGTACTTC,CAWGSGSPYEQYF
.,TRBJ2-3,TRBV29-1,TRBD2,TGCAGCGTTGAAGATCCCGGGAGGAGGCGTACAGATACGCAGTATTTT,CSVEDPGRRRTDTQYF
.,TRBJ1-3,TRBV7-2,.,TGTGCCAGCAGCCTTCGACAGACCCTCAACTCTGGAAACACCATATATTTT,CASSLRQTLNSGNTIYF
.,TRBJ2-7,TRBV4-2,TRBD1,TGTGCCAGCAGCCAAGAAAGACCCGCGGGTTGGGGACAGGGGGATTACGAGCAGTACTTC,CASSQERPAGWGQGDYEQYF